Sequencing of this T cell receptor beta chain was carried out in a study of beta chain features in type 1 diabetes. As for the study in general: No age, gender or cell yield differences were seen between patients and healthy donors. Overall study findings and caveats: Sequencing from cDNA could over-represent high-TCR-expressing cells.

The V gene's germline CDR1 is KGHSH and CDR2 LQKENI. Trimming cost V 8 bases and J 0 bases, with 11 bases left between them. This CDR3 is 13 amino acids long. This clone occurred a few times. Antigen unknown. cDNA synthesis used the whole RNA isolate, giving expressed TCRB sequences. Generated by immunoSEQ multiplex PCR, the TCRdb table keeps only in-frame clones and is missing some. The sample carries about 60,000 clones, approximately 59% recorded once. This sequence was found in a woman aged 18-30 years in good health. Sequenced: Tregs from blood. V and J are TRBV18 and TRBJ2-7, with D uncertain. CDR3 nucleotide sequence: TGTGCCAGCGGAACAGTAAACTCCTACGAGCAGTACTTC. It specifies CASGTVNSYEQYF.